A selection of T cell receptor beta chains follows, all from one sample in a study of CD8 T cells in ankylosing spondylitis. TCRdb reprocessed the 5' RACE reads via MiXCR and lists one record per CDR3 protein. The table shows 700,000 to 1,000,000 distinct CDR3 sequences, with approximately 12% occurring only once. Material: blood, either unsorted or a sorted T cell fraction (not recorded which). The receptor source for this set is a male donor with ankylosing spondylitis. The CDR3 runs from the conserved cysteine through the conserved F or W. A D gene is named only where the DNA matches it firmly. The size field is filled for only some rows; it gives once, few, many or a size class.

J: TRBJ2-7; V: TRBV4-2; D: TRBD2; length: 15; size: many; DNA: TGTGCCAGCAGCCGAGATCCTAGCGGGACCTACGAGCAGTACTTC; CDR3: CASSRDPSGTYEQYF
J: TRBJ2-2; V: TRBV15; D: .; length: 15; size: few; DNA: TGTGCCACCAGCAGAGCCGAACTTTTAACCGGGGAGCTGTTTTTT; CDR3: CATSRAELLTGELFF
J: TRBJ1-2; V: TRBV9; D: .; length: 15; size: .; DNA: TGTGCCAGCAGCGTAGGCTGGGCCACGGGTAATGGCTACACCTTC; CDR3: CASSVGWATGNGYTF
J: TRBJ2-7; V: TRBV4-2; D: .; length: 13; size: few; DNA: TGTGCCAGCAGCCGAGGGAAGGCGTACGAGCAGTACTTC; CDR3: CASSRGKAYEQYF
J: TRBJ1-1; V: TRBV7-3; D: .; length: 14; size: many; DNA: TGTGCCAGCAGCTTAAATGGGCCAAACACTGAAGCTTTCTTT; CDR3: CASSLNGPNTEAFF
J: TRBJ1-2; V: TRBV5-1; D: .; length: 14; size: .; DNA: TGCGCCAGCAGCTTGGGATGGAATACGGAGGGCTACACCTTC; CDR3: CASSLGWNTEGYTF
J: TRBJ2-6; V: TRBV20-1; D: .; length: 13; size: .; DNA: TGCAGTGTCCGCACCCCTGGGGCCAACGTCCTGACTTTC; CDR3: CSVRTPGANVLTF
J: TRBJ2-3; V: TRBV29-1; D: .; length: 15; size: .; DNA: TGCAGCGTTGATAGCGTGGGGGGCCCGACAGATACGCAGTATTTT; CDR3: CSVDSVGGPTDTQYF
J: TRBJ1-5; V: TRBV12-3/TRBV12-4; D: TRBD1; length: 15; size: .; DNA: TGTGCCAGCACCCCAGGGGGCAACCACAACCAGCCCCAGCATTTT; CDR3: CASTPGGNHNQPQHF
J: TRBJ1-1; V: TRBV25-1; D: .; length: 13; size: few; DNA: TGTGCCAGCCAGCTTACAGTGAACACTGAAGCTTTCTTT; CDR3: CASQLTVNTEAFF
J: TRBJ2-1; V: TRBV7-2; D: .; length: 12; size: .; DNA: TGTGCCAGCAGTCCCCAGGGGTGGGTTTGGTTCTTC; CDR3: CASSPQGWVWFF
J: TRBJ2-1; V: TRBV10-3; D: .; length: 11; size: few; DNA: TGTGCCATCAAGGCTAGCGCGGAGCAGTTCTTC; CDR3: CAIKASAEQFF
J: TRBJ1-2; V: TRBV6-6; D: .; length: 11; size: .; DNA: TGTGCCAGCAGGAACAGGAATGGCTACACCTTC; CDR3: CASRNRNGYTF
J: TRBJ2-7; V: TRBV28; D: .; length: 15; size: few; DNA: TGTGCCAGCAGTCCTCCCGGGACCGACTCCTACGAGCAGTACTTC; CDR3: CASSPPGTDSYEQYF
J: TRBJ2-1; V: TRBV7-2; D: .; length: 16; size: many; DNA: TGTGCCAGCAGCTCTCTCCTATCGGGGGGCCCCAATGAGCAGTTCTTC; CDR3: CASSSLLSGGPNEQFF
J: TRBJ2-7; V: TRBV3-1; D: .; length: 15; size: .; DNA: TGTGCCAGCAGCCAAGGCCGGGACCCGGCGGTCGAGCAGTACTTC; CDR3: CASSQGRDPAVEQYF
J: TRBJ1-4; V: TRBV6-2/TRBV6-3; D: .; length: 12; size: few; DNA: TGTGCCAGCAGCTTACCGAGTTCGGTCCTGTTTTTT; CDR3: CASSLPSSVLFF
J: TRBJ2-5; V: TRBV6-1; D: .; length: 14; size: .; DNA: TGTGCCATTGGCGTCGGGCTTGGGGTAGAGACCCAGTACTTC; CDR3: CAIGVGLGVETQYF
J: TRBJ2-5; V: TRBV18; D: .; length: 13; size: few; DNA: TGTGCCAGCCGAGGCAACAGCCAAGAGACCCAGTACTTC; CDR3: CASRGNSQETQYF
J: TRBJ2-2; V: TRBV6-1; D: .; length: 14; size: few; DNA: TGTGCCAGCTCAACCCAACCAGGGACCGGGGAGCTGTTTTTT; CDR3: CASSTQPGTGELFF